Following are 18 T cell receptor beta chains from one sample sequenced in a study of vaccination and CD4 T cells after COVID-19. Antigens for these TCRs are unknown. Sequenced with the Oncomine TCR Beta short-read assay was DNA taken from cultured CD4+ T cells. One entry per CDR3 protein results from TCRdb running MiXCR on the PCR reads. Of under 20,000 distinct CDR3 sequences in the sample, around 50% were seen once. Indicated time point: late sampling 161 to 241 days after vaccination in a few convalescent patients. Treatment defined: roughly ten-day PBMC culture with coronavirus spike peptide pools or control peptides (ViraFEST assay). The source was CD4+ T cells from blood, cultured in vitro, collected about 7 months after SARS-CoV-2 vaccination. The receptors stem from a human donor who had recovered from COVID-19.

DNA of the CDR3: TGTGCCAGCAGCTTGAGACAGGGGCCCTACGAGCAGTACTTC. It encodes CASSLRQGPYEQYF. The gene calls are TRBV7-8 and TRBJ2-7; 8 bases match TRBD1. CDR1 and CDR2 (germline): SGHVS, FQNEAQ. V shed 3 bases and J 2 bases; nucleotides not matched to a gene: 3. The CDR3 is made up of 14 amino acids. Filled out from reference TRBV7-8 and TRBJ2-7, the complete variable domain reads GAGVSQSPRYKVAKRGQDVALRCDPISGHVSLFWYQQALGQGPEFLTYFQNEAQLDKSGLPSDRFFAERPEGSVSTLKIQRTQQEDSAVYLCASSLRQGPYEQYFGPGTRLTVT.

Relative to its sample, this clonotype is medium-sized (0.01 to 0.1%). The chain is built from TRBV7-2 and TRBJ1-2; TRBD1 aligns across 7 bases. V gave up 1 base and J gave up 6 bases; unmatched junction bases: 8. Per the germline V gene, CDR1 is SGHTA and CDR2 is FQGNSA. The length of the CDR3 is 15 residues. CDR3 sequence: CASSLGSLQGNGYTF. The CDR3 DNA sequence: TGTGCCAGCAGCTTAGGATCGTTACAGGGGAATGGCTACACCTTC.

In this sample, this clonotype turned up once. The rearrangement links TRBV6-5 to TRBJ1-2; 8 nucleotides agree with TRBD1. The CDR3 spans 13 residues. Per the germline V gene, CDR1 is MNHEY and CDR2 is SVGAGI. The V and J ends lost 2 bases and 6 bases, in that order; junction bases with no gene match: 2. The CDR3, as DNA: TGTGCCAGCAGTTACGGACAGGGAGATGGCTACACCTTC. Protein: CASSYGQGDGYTF.

A few counts support this clonotype. The chain uses TRBV24-1 and TRBJ2-7; D call uncertain. The CDR3 extends over 11 amino acids. CDR1 KGHDR and CDR2 SFDVKD come from the germline V gene. Between the trimmed V and J ends, which lost 5 bases and 3 bases, there was a span of 4 bases. This CDR3 is CATSVGYEQYF. CDR3 DNA sequence: TGTGCCACCAGTGTTGGCTACGAGCAGTACTTC.

CDR3 bases: TGTGCCACCGAACCCTGGGGTAGCGGGGGAGCACAAGAGACCCAGTACTTC. As protein: CATEPWGSGGAQETQYF. The chain uses TRBV6-1 and TRBJ2-5; TRBD2 agrees at 9 bases. The ends lost 10 bases at V and 2 bases at J; junction bases unmatched: 17. Germline values: CDR1 MNHNS, CDR2 SASEGT. This CDR3 spans 17 amino acids.

V usage is TRBV28 and J usage is TRBJ2-2, with 14 bases aligning to TRBD2. The CDR3 length is 18 residues. CDR1 MDHEN and CDR2 SYDVKM come from the germline V gene. After removal of 5 bases from V and 1 base from J, the junction contained 6 bases not matched to a gene. CDR3 protein: CASSPGLAGGVNTGELFF. CDR3 sequence (DNA): TGTGCCAGCAGTCCTGGACTAGCGGGAGGTGTGAACACCGGGGAGCTGTTTTTT.

The chain couples TRBV7-9 to TRBJ2-7; D gene unclear. The germline V gene has CDR1 SEHNR and CDR2 FQNEAQ (reference sequence). Trimming cost V 6 bases and J 3 bases, with 15 bases left between them. The CDR3 contains 14 residues. CDR3 DNA sequence: TGTGCCAGCAGGCAGCTTAGCCGAATCTACGAGCAGTACTTC. Translated: CASRQLSRIYEQYF.

This clonotype has a handful of counts. The chain recombines TRBV12-3 or TRBV12-4 with TRBJ2-5; TRBD2 is a possible D gene (7 bases). CDR3 size: 14 residues. The V end lost 8 bases, the J end lost 3 bases, and 16 bases lay between the germline ends. The CDR3 nucleotides are TGTGCCAGCGGCACCAGGGAGGGGGAAGAGACCCAGTACTTC. This gives the protein CASGTREGEETQYF.

The rearrangement links TRBV12-3 or TRBV12-4 to TRBJ2-3; no firm D call. V was shortened by 4 bases and J by 8 bases, with 19 bases between the two germline ends. The CDR3 loop spans 15 amino acids. DNA of the CDR3: TGTGCCAGCAGTTCGTGGGTCGCCTCATCTAGTACGCAGTATTTT. Residues: CASSSWVASSSTQYF.

This chain uses TRBV15 with TRBJ1-6; 8 nucleotides agree with TRBD1. The germline CDR1 and CDR2 sequences are LNHNV and YYDKDF (reference sequence). Trimming took 3 bases from V and 6 from J; bases not matched to a gene: 1. This CDR3 has 14 amino acids. DNA for the CDR3: TGTGCCACCAGCAGCGGACAGGGTAATTCACCCCTCCACTTT. It translates to CATSSGQGNSPLHF.

This rearrangement joins TRBV6-1 to TRBJ2-5; 7 nucleotides match TRBD2. CDR1 is MNHNS and CDR2 is SASEGT in the germline V gene. Losses at the gene ends were 6 bases for V and 4 bases for J; bases not matched to a gene: 5. This CDR3 has 13 residues. CDR3 loop: CASRPPGGETQYF. Written as DNA, the CDR3 is TGTGCCAGCAGACCACCGGGAGGAGAGACCCAGTACTTC.

The chain recombines TRBV2 with TRBJ2-6, with D unresolved. Germline V lookup: CDR1 SNHLY, CDR2 FYNNEI. The CDR3 consists of 15 residues. With 7 bases removed from V and 2 bases from J, the gap between germline ends came to 12 bases. Here the CDR3 DNA reads TGTGCCAGCAAGGCACACCCCACTGGGGCCAACGTCCTGACTTTC. As protein: CASKAHPTGANVLTF.

The rearrangement links TRBV12-3 or TRBV12-4 to TRBJ2-3; D may be TRBD1 or TRBD2 (5 bases each). V was clipped by 6 bases and J by 6 bases, with 13 bases between them. This CDR3 is 13 amino acids long. The CDR3 is CASRRDVSDTQYF. The CDR3 bases are TGTGCCAGCAGACGGGACGTGTCCGATACGCAGTATTTT.

This clonotype was counted only a few times. CDR3 DNA: TGTGCCAGCAGAGGACAGCCGAACACTGAAGCTTTCTTT. It yields the protein CASRGQPNTEAFF. This sequence joins TRBV6-4 and TRBJ1-1, with D maybe TRBD1 (6 bases). The CDR3 is 13 amino acids. Germline CDR1 and CDR2: MRHNA and SNTAGT. The V gene lost 6 bases and the J gene lost 1 base, with 9 bases spanning the gap.

The genes are TRBV2 and TRBJ2-3, with D possibly being TRBD1 (5 bases). Germline V gene sequence: CDR1 SNHLY, CDR2 FYNNEI. The CDR3 totals 12 residues. Trimming took off 7 bases at V and 11 bases at J, with 16 bases between the two ends. DNA of the CDR3: TGTGCCAGCACCGGGCAGGACAATCGGCAGTATTTT. It translates to CASTGQDNRQYF.

This clonotype was observed a single time. The J gene is TRBJ1-6, the V gene TRBV2, with D possibly matching TRBD1 (5 bases). This CDR3 has 14 residues. Trimming stripped 11 bases from V and 7 bases from J, with 18 bases between. The germline V gene encodes CDR1 SNHLY and CDR2 FYNNEI. The CDR3 sequence: CAASLGRGNSPLHF. The CDR3 DNA reads TGTGCCGCCAGCCTGGGACGGGGGAATTCACCCCTCCACTTT.

The chain couples TRBV15 to TRBJ2-4, with TRBD1 identical over 10 bases. Germline V gene lookup returns CDR1 LNHNV and CDR2 YYDKDF (reference sequence). Trimming at V came to 3 bases and at J to 9 bases, leaving 5 bases not matched to a gene. CDR3 length equals 14 residues. CDR3 amino acids: CATSREGQGFIQYF. The CDR3 DNA reads TGTGCCACCAGCAGGGAGGGACAGGGGTTCATTCAGTACTTC.

CDR3 amino acids: CASSPIGNSPLHF. The CDR3 region has the DNA TGTGCCAGCAGCCCTATCGGGAATTCACCCCTCCACTTT. The V call is TRBV7-9, the J call TRBJ1-6; D unresolved. V lost 5 bases, J lost 7 bases, and 9 bases lay in between. Germline CDR1 and CDR2: SEHNR and FQNEAQ (reference sequence). This CDR3 has 13 amino acids.